This T cell receptor beta chain originates from a study of T cell changes during pregnancy in multiple sclerosis. TCRdb's copy holds only in-frame clones and misses some; the assay was immunoSEQ multiplex PCR. The sample gives about 67,000 clones, around 92% of which show up once; about 2.3% is in the top ten. The V segment lost 9 bases and the J segment 3 bases; nucleotides outside the gene matches: 4. CDR3 length: 13 amino acids. CDR1 is SGHNT and CDR2 is YYREEE in the germline V gene (reference sequence). The receptor comes from a female donor with multiple sclerosis, enrolled in a pregnancy study. Sequenced material: peripheral blood, taken in the first trimester of pregnancy. The gene calls are TRBV5-4 and TRBJ2-2, with TRBD2 identical over 8 bases. The DNA for the CDR3 is TGTGCCACCGGGGGGGGGTACACCGGGGAGCTGTTTTTT. This gives the protein CATGGGYTGELFF. Complete variable domain (other parts from reference TRBV5-4 and TRBJ2-2): ETGVTQSPTHLIKTRGQQVTLRCSSQSGHNTVSWYQQALGQGPQFIFQYYREEENGRGNFPPRFSGLQFPNYSSELNVNALELDDSALYLCATGGGYTGELFFGEGSRLTVL.